This T cell receptor (beta chain) was sequenced during a study of blood T cell repertoires in COVID-19. Turning to the study itself: Material from acute and convalescent COVID-19 was sourced from the United States, Italy and Spain. PBMCs, B-cell-depleted T cells, or T cells provided the cDNA or gDNA that made up the material.

Per the original data handling: Estimation of nucleated cell counts was performed using reference gene primer amplification. Produced via immunoSEQ multiplex PCR; TCRdb's table is partial and in-frame only. From that table come the V and J calls and clone size; the DNA was used to work out D and trimming. The sample includes roughly 97,000 clones, approximately 88% seen only once; the top ten take over 20%. V was shortened by 4 bases and J by 5 bases, with 12 bases between the two germline ends. The CDR3 runs to 14 residues. Germline assignment: CDR1 MDHEN and CDR2 SYDVKM. The sample comprised peripheral blood. The chain uses TRBV28 and TRBJ2-1; the D gene is possibly TRBD2 (5 bases). The sequence was collected from a man between 60 and 75 years old with acute or convalescent COVID-19. Written as DNA, the CDR3 is TGTGCCAGCAGTTCCCCCCCACTAGACAATGAGCAGTTCTTC. Translated: CASSSPPLDNEQFF. The full variable domain, its missing parts supplied by reference TRBV28 and TRBJ2-1, is DVKVTQSSRYLVKRTGEKVFLECVQDMDHENMFWYRQDPGLGLRLIYFSYDVKMKEKGDIPEGYSVSREKKERFSLILESASTNQTSMYLCASSSPPLDNEQFFGPGTRLTVL.